These 14 T cell receptor beta chains came from one sample sequenced in a study of blood T cell repertoires in COVID-19. Here immunoSEQ multiplex PCR was the method, and the copy in TCRdb shows in-frame clones only, minus some. Of roughly 190,000 clones in the sample, 70% to 90% were seen once. Material for sequencing was peripheral blood. The receptors shown here come from a woman in her seventies with active or convalescent COVID-19.

The V gene is TRBV19, the J gene TRBJ1-4; possible D gene TRBD1, 6 bases. Germline loops: CDR1 LNHDA, CDR2 SQIVND (reference sequence). The CDR3 is 15 amino acids. Trimming cost V 3 bases and J 5 bases, with 13 bases left between them. The CDR3 nucleotides are TGTGCCAGTAGTATTCGGGGGGGGACAAATGAAAAACTGTTTTTT. Protein sequence: CASSIRGGTNEKLFF.

This chain links TRBV10-3 with TRBJ1-1, with TRBD1 as a possible D gene (5 bases). This CDR3 comprises 15 residues. CDR1 is ENHRY and CDR2 is SYGVKD in the germline V gene. V was cut by 6 bases and J by 11 bases, with 25 bases left in between. Here the CDR3 reads CAISSGGEGSRRAFF. The DNA for the CDR3 is TGTGCCATCAGCTCCGGGGGGGAAGGATCGCGGCGGGCTTTCTTT.

V gene TRBV6-6 combines with J gene TRBJ1-6; D gene ambiguous. The germline CDR1 and CDR2 sequences are MNHNY and SVGAGI (reference sequence). This CDR3 region has 16 residues. Trimming removed 6 bases at V and 8 bases at J, with 20 bases between. CDR3 protein: CASSAPRALRDSPLHF. DNA of the CDR3: TGTGCCAGCAGCGCCCCCCGGGCCCTGAGGGATTCACCCCTCCACTTT.

This chain uses TRBV7-9 with TRBJ2-7, with D perhaps matching TRBD2 (6 bases). V lost 6 bases to trimming and J lost 7 bases, with 19 bases between them. Germline CDR1 reads SEHNR; CDR2 reads FQNEAQ (reference sequence). The CDR3 covers 14 residues. CDR3 amino acids: CASSRDFAAQEQYF. CDR3 DNA: TGTGCCAGCAGTCGGGACTTCGCCGCGCAAGAGCAGTACTTC.

The chain employs TRBV7-3 and TRBJ2-1, with 7 bases that match TRBD2. Germline V gene data show CDR1 as SGHTA and CDR2 as FQGTGA. CDR3 length: 18 amino acids. Losses at the gene ends were 2 bases for V and 0 bases for J; bases not matched to a gene: 10. The CDR3 bases are TGTGCCAGCAGCTTAGCGGGAGCGGGGTTCACCTCCTACAATGAGCAGTTCTTC. Translated: CASSLAGAGFTSYNEQFF.

This clone showed up just once. The chain recombines TRBV11-1 with TRBJ1-2; D not certain. The CDR3 length is 15 residues. The germline V gene has CDR1 SGHAT and CDR2 FQDESV (reference sequence). V was shortened by 3 bases and J by 6 bases, with 17 bases between the two germline ends. The CDR3 protein is CASSFLSGPVDGYTF. DNA for the CDR3: TGTGCCAGCAGCTTCCTGAGTGGGCCGGTGGATGGCTACACCTTC.

This sequence joins TRBV6-5 and TRBJ1-5; tentatively, D is TRBD1 (5 bases). V was cut by 7 bases and J by 6 bases, with 16 bases left in between. CDR3 size: 14 residues. In germline, CDR1 is MNHEY, CDR2 SVGAGI. The CDR3 region is CASIPGKEGQPQHF. CDR3 DNA: TGTGCCAGCATCCCAGGGAAGGAGGGTCAGCCCCAGCATTTT.

The V gene is TRBV2, the J gene TRBJ1-2, with 7 bases identical to TRBD1. The CDR3 length is 14 residues. The ends lost 4 bases at V and 4 bases at J; junction bases unmatched: 6. Germline V lookup: CDR1 SNHLY, CDR2 FYNNEI. DNA of the CDR3: TGTGCCAGCAGTGGGTACAGGGGAACCTATGGCTACACCTTC. The encoded protein is CASSGYRGTYGYTF.

The chain links TRBV27 to TRBJ2-3, with D uncertain. Germline CDR1 and CDR2: MNHEY and SMNVEV (reference sequence). The CDR3 spans 14 residues. V lost 5 bases, J lost 2 bases, and 11 bases lay in between. The CDR3 DNA is TGTGCCAGCAGTCCTCCGGAGAACACAGATACGCAGTATTTT. It codes for CASSPPENTDTQYF.

This chain joins TRBV7-9 and TRBJ2-7, with 7 bases aligning to TRBD1. Trimming took 2 bases from V and 0 from J; bases not matched to a gene: 7. This CDR3 is built from 16 residues. The germline gives CDR1 SEHNR, CDR2 FQNEAQ (reference sequence). CDR3 DNA: TGTGCCAGCAGCTTACCGGCCCGGGACAGCTCCTACGAGCAGTACTTC. This codes for CASSLPARDSSYEQYF.

The J gene is TRBJ1-5, the V gene TRBV12-3 or TRBV12-4; maybe TRBD1 (5 bases). The V gene lost 3 bases and the J gene lost 6 bases, with 9 bases spanning the gap. The CDR3 is 13 residues long. The CDR3: CASSLGLSQPQHF. DNA of the CDR3: TGTGCCAGCAGTTTGGGGCTTAGTCAGCCCCAGCATTTT.

V gene TRBV19 combines with J gene TRBJ1-4; perhaps TRBD1 as D (6 bases). The V and J ends lost 3 bases and 11 bases respectively, with 13 bases between them. This CDR3 spans 13 amino acids. Looked up from germline, CDR1 is LNHDA and CDR2 is SQIVND (reference sequence). Written as DNA, the CDR3 is TGTGCCAGTAGTATGGGGGAAGACAGGAAACTGTTTTTT. Encoded protein: CASSMGEDRKLFF.

CDR3 amino acids: CATKSSGAYNEQFF. DNA of the CDR3: TGTGCCACCAAATCTAGCGGGGCCTACAATGAGCAGTTCTTC. V and J are TRBV24-1 and TRBJ2-1; TRBD2 agrees at 9 bases. This CDR3 has 14 amino acids. Per the germline V gene, CDR1 is KGHDR and CDR2 is SFDVKD. The ends lost 8 bases at V and 2 bases at J; junction bases unmatched: 3.

The rearrangement uses TRBV19 and TRBJ2-3; 7 bases line up with TRBD1. The length of the CDR3 is 16 residues. The V gene's germline CDR1 is LNHDA and CDR2 SQIVND (reference sequence). The trim removed 4 bases at V and 6 bases at J, leaving 13 bases unmatched. CDR3 in amino acids: CASSTLTGSRLDTQYF. CDR3 bases: TGTGCCAGTAGTACTCTGACAGGGTCAAGGTTGGATACGCAGTATTTT.